Sequencing of this T cell receptor (beta chain) was carried out in a study of blood T cell repertoires in COVID-19. The germline gives CDR1 MNHEY, CDR2 SVGAGI. V was cut by 8 bases and J by 8 bases, with 12 bases left in between. The CDR3 is made up of 12 amino acids. TCRdb keeps only in-frame clones here, not all; method: immunoSEQ multiplex PCR. The repertoire has tens of thousands of clones, approximately 80% of them found once; the top ten carry less than 15%. V gene TRBV6-5 combines with J gene TRBJ1-4; possible D gene TRBD1, 6 bases. Specimen: peripheral blood. The clonotype comes from an elderly man with acute or convalescent COVID-19. The CDR3 DNA follows: TGTGCCAGCGGACAGTTAGGGGAAAAACTGTTTTTT. Translation: CASGQLGEKLFF.